A selection of T cell receptor beta chains follows, all from one sample in a study of CD8 T cells in ankylosing spondylitis. TCRdb passed the 5' RACE reads through MiXCR, listing each CDR3 protein once. This table has about 440,000 distinct CDR3 sequences, roughly 18% appearing once. The material sequenced was blood, either unsorted or a sorted T cell fraction (not recorded which). Receptors originate from a male donor with ankylosing spondylitis. Each CDR3 is given with its conserved first and last residue. D genes are given only for firm matches. A clone size is listed for some rows: how often the clone was seen (once, few, many), or a class if it is expanded.

cdr3_nt cdr3_aa v_call d_call j_call clone_size
TGCAGTGCTATCCCATATAGCGGGGGGGCATACGAGCAGTACTTC CSAIPYSGGAYEQYF TRBV20-1 TRBD2 TRBJ2-7 few
TGTGCCAGCAGTTGGCCACTAGCGGGATCGGGAGATACGCAGTATTTT CASSWPLAGSGDTQYF TRBV6-2/TRBV6-3 TRBD2 TRBJ2-3 .
TGCGCCAGCAGCCAAGAGGAGGGGTACGGGCAGTACTTC CASSQEEGYGQYF TRBV4-3 . TRBJ2-7 once
TGTGCCAGTAGTACCCCACCGCCCGCGGAGACCCAGTACTTC CASSTPPPAETQYF TRBV19 . TRBJ2-5 few
TGTGCCAGCAGCCAACTAGCGGGAGCTTCGCCCTACGAGCAGTACTTC CASSQLAGASPYEQYF TRBV5-6 TRBD2 TRBJ2-7 .
TGCAGTGGCCTAGCGGGGGGGGCCCAAGAGACCCAGTACTTC CSGLAGGAQETQYF TRBV20-1 TRBD2 TRBJ2-5 .
TGCGCCAGCAGCTTAGCGGGGGCCTCAGATACGCAGTATTTT CASSLAGASDTQYF TRBV5-1 TRBD2 TRBJ2-3 few
TGTGCCAGCAGCTTAGGACAGTGGGATTCCTACGAGCAGTACTTC CASSLGQWDSYEQYF TRBV7-8 . TRBJ2-7 few
TGTGCCAGCAGTGAAGGGATTACCTTCACACAATATGGCTACACCTTC CASSEGITFTQYGYTF TRBV6-1 . TRBJ1-2 few
TGTGCCTGGAACGGGGAGGGCCCTCGCGATGAGCAGTTCTTC CAWNGEGPRDEQFF TRBV30 TRBD2 TRBJ2-1 .
TGTGCCAGCAGAAGGTCGGGGGCGTCAGATACGCAGTATTTT CASRRSGASDTQYF TRBV28 . TRBJ2-3 .
TGCAGTGCTAGAGTTTCTGGCCACACCATATATTTT CSARVSGHTIYF TRBV20-1 . TRBJ1-3 .
TGCGCCAGCAGCTCCGGACAGGGTACGGGTAATGAGCAGTTCTTC CASSSGQGTGNEQFF TRBV5-1 TRBD1 TRBJ2-1 few
TGTGCTAGTGGTTCCTCACTCGTGGTAGGGGATGGCTACACCTTC CASGSSLVVGDGYTF TRBV12-5 . TRBJ1-2 .
TGTGCCAGCAGTTTATATTCAGGGGCAAGCTCCTACGAGCAGTACTTC CASSLYSGASSYEQYF TRBV28 . TRBJ2-7 few
TGTGCCAGCTCACCCTCGGGAAGGCATGAAAAACTGTTTTTT CASSPSGRHEKLFF TRBV18 . TRBJ1-4 few
TGTGCCAGCAGCCAACGGTTCCCAACTAATGAAAAACTGTTTTTT CASSQRFPTNEKLFF TRBV3-1 . TRBJ1-4 .
TGTGCCAGCCAGGGGGATGAGCAGTTCTTC CASQGDEQFF TRBV6-2/TRBV6-3 TRBD1 TRBJ2-1 few
TGCAGTGCTAGAGATCCCACAGCGGGAGGTTTTACGCAGTATTTT CSARDPTAGGFTQYF TRBV20-1 TRBD2 TRBJ2-3 many
TGTGCCAGCAGTTTAGCGCATTTTCAGGAGCAGTACTTC CASSLAHFQEQYF TRBV12-3/TRBV12-4 . TRBJ2-7 .
TGCGCCAGCAGCTTGGCCGGGACAGGGGTTTACTATGGCTACACCTTC CASSLAGTGVYYGYTF TRBV5-1 TRBD1 TRBJ1-2 once
TGTGCCAGCAGTTACTCGAACCTAGCGGGGGGGCATGAGCAGTTCTTC CASSYSNLAGGHEQFF TRBV6-5 TRBD2 TRBJ2-1 .
TGCAGTGCTAAGGTCTCTGGGGCCAACGTCCTGACTTTC CSAKVSGANVLTF TRBV20-1 . TRBJ2-6 few
TGTGCCATCAGTGAGTCCAAAGCAGCGGGAGTGGGCAATGAGCAGTTCTTC CAISESKAAGVGNEQFF TRBV10-3 TRBD2 TRBJ2-1 many
TGTGCCAGCAGGCCCCATGGTCCCAACACTGAAGCTTTCTTT CASRPHGPNTEAFF TRBV11-2 . TRBJ1-1 few
TGTGCCAGCAGTGACGCCGGGACTAGTCTCGATGAGCAGTTCTTC CASSDAGTSLDEQFF TRBV12-3/TRBV12-4 TRBD2 TRBJ2-1 many
TGTGCCAGCAGTCCCAGGGTTCACACCGGGGAGCTGTTTTTT CASSPRVHTGELFF TRBV6-2/TRBV6-3 . TRBJ2-2 .
TGCAGCACCACCGGCCCGGTGGGCGAAAAACTGTTTTTT CSTTGPVGEKLFF TRBV29-1 . TRBJ1-4 few
TGTGCCAGCAGCTTTCCCGGGACAGGGGTGCTGGAGCAGTACTTC CASSFPGTGVLEQYF TRBV7-8 TRBD1 TRBJ2-7 .
TGTGCCAGCAGTCCAGACAGGGCTAACTATGGCTACACCTTC CASSPDRANYGYTF TRBV12-3/TRBV12-4 TRBD1 TRBJ1-2 few
TGTGCCAGTCGGGGTGGGGACCCCCCGCAGGGCATTCAGTACTTC CASRGGDPPQGIQYF TRBV28 . TRBJ2-4 once
TGTGCCAGCTCACCTCAAGGCCAGGTCTTGAACACTGAAGCTTTCTTT CASSPQGQVLNTEAFF TRBV18 . TRBJ1-1 .
TGCAGCGTTGAAGGACTAGCGGGGGTTTCCGCCAAGGAGACCCAGTACTTC CSVEGLAGVSAKETQYF TRBV29-1 TRBD2 TRBJ2-5 many
TGTGCCAGCAGAAAAAACAGGGGGAGCTACGAGCAGTACTTC CASRKNRGSYEQYF TRBV12-3/TRBV12-4 TRBD1 TRBJ2-7 few
TGTGCCAGCGGTGGGGCGGGAGCCGTGGGTCGTTACGAGCAGTACTTC CASGGAGAVGRYEQYF TRBV6-1 TRBD2 TRBJ2-7 .
TGCAGCGTTGAAGTACAGCAAGAGACCCAGTACTTC CSVEVQQETQYF TRBV29-1 . TRBJ2-5 many
TGTGCCAGCAGTTTATCCAGGGGAGAATATGGCTACACCTTC CASSLSRGEYGYTF TRBV12-3/TRBV12-4 . TRBJ1-2 many
TGCGCCAGCAGCTTACAGGGCGCAACTAATGAAAAACTGTTTTTT CASSLQGATNEKLFF TRBV5-1 . TRBJ1-4 many
TGTGCCAGCAGCCAAGGGGTTACAGATACGCAGTATTTT CASSQGVTDTQYF TRBV3-1 . TRBJ2-3 many
TGTGCCAGCAGTGCTCGACGGGTTAGCTCCTACAATGAGCAGTTCTTC CASSARRVSSYNEQFF TRBV6-1 . TRBJ2-1 few
TGCGCCAGCAGCCCCCCGGGTAATGAGCAGTTCTTC CASSPPGNEQFF TRBV5-1 . TRBJ2-1 .
TGTGCCATCAAGGGACAGGGGAACTATGGCTACACCTTC CAIKGQGNYGYTF TRBV10-3 TRBD1 TRBJ1-2 few
TGTGCCAGCAGTCCGTCTCATGGGGTACCCTACGAGCAGTACTTC CASSPSHGVPYEQYF TRBV12-3/TRBV12-4 . TRBJ2-7 many
TGTGCCAGCAGTTTAGGGCAGGGGACGGCAACTAATGAAAAACTGTTTTTT CASSLGQGTATNEKLFF TRBV12-3/TRBV12-4 . TRBJ1-4 few
TGCGCCAGCAGCTTGGCAGCGGGAGGGCCGTGGACCGGGGAGCTGTTTTTT CASSLAAGGPWTGELFF TRBV5-1 TRBD2 TRBJ2-2 .
TGTGCCAGCAGGAGGACTAGCGGGGGAGACAATGAGCAGTTCTTC CASRRTSGGDNEQFF TRBV12-3/TRBV12-4 TRBD2 TRBJ2-1 many
TGCGCCAGCAGCCACGGGTCCGACGAGCAGTGCTTC CASSHGSDEQCF TRBV5-1 . TRBJ2-7 .
TGTGCCAGCAGACTGAGGAGTTTGAACACTGAAGCTTTCTTT CASRLRSLNTEAFF TRBV7-2 . TRBJ1-1 .
TGTGCCAGCAGTTACAATTTTGGCAACTACGAGCAGTACTTC CASSYNFGNYEQYF TRBV6-5 . TRBJ2-7 once
TGTGCCAGCAGCCCCTATAGGACTATCCAGGGGGATGAGCAGTTCTTC CASSPYRTIQGDEQFF TRBV3-1 . TRBJ2-1 few
TGTGCCAGCAGTTCTACTAGCGGGAGTTCCTACGAGCAGTACTTC CASSSTSGSSYEQYF TRBV6-2/TRBV6-3 TRBD2 TRBJ2-7 many